These T cell receptor beta chains were read from a single sample in a study of shared clonotypes between healthy human individuals. Using immunoSEQ multiplex PCR, the repertoire was profiled, and TCRdb retains in-frame clones only, with some absent. Among around 1 million clones listed, approximately 80% were seen once. Sample: memory CD4+ T cells sorted from blood. The receptors come from a man aged 18-30 years in good health. Each CDR3 is given with its conserved first and last residue. The order of the fields is V gene, J gene, CDR3 protein.

TRBV18	TRBJ2-1	CASSGSGTAYNEQFF
TRBV10-3	TRBJ2-7	CAISDTAAGVYEQYF
TRBV19	TRBJ1-2	CASSTSSREGYTF
TRBV6-1	TRBJ2-5	CASSRDPTGETQYF
TRBV11-2	TRBJ2-1	CASSIGLANIEQFF
TRBV5-1	TRBJ2-2	CASSLGLTGELFF
TRBV30	TRBJ1-5	CAWSVPQTGYQPQHF
TRBV27	TRBJ2-7	CASSLRDPRSHEQYF
TRBV5-5	TRBJ2-7	CASSLEGQTYEQYF
TRBV7-9	TRBJ2-1	CASSSRLAGAVNEQFF
TRBV28	TRBJ1-3	CASREGMAGNTIYF
TRBV5-1	TRBJ2-1	CASSLVSGRGSSYNEQFF
TRBV2	TRBJ1-1	CASSEGQANTEAFF
TRBV6-1	TRBJ2-1	CASSPDGYSEFF
TRBV18	TRBJ2-6	CASSPVAGRSGANVLTF
TRBV12-5	TRBJ2-3	CASGLDRWGTDTQYF
TRBV2	TRBJ2-1	CASSREGVGNEQFF
TRBV28	TRBJ1-5	CASSASYQPQHF
TRBV19	TRBJ2-5	CATRQGLRYQETQYF
TRBV6-6	TRBJ1-2	CASSYSGDGYTF
TRBV7-8	TRBJ2-4	CASSLAGQANIQYF
TRBV5-4	TRBJ1-2	CASSLYGTGGYGYTF
TRBV4-3	TRBJ2-7	CASSQEPAYEQYF
TRBV5-1	TRBJ2-1	CASSQRTGHEQFF
TRBV6-6	TRBJ2-2	CAGQNGGNTGELFF
TRBV19	TRBJ1-2	CASRIFPAGSYGYTF
TRBV14	TRBJ2-3	CASSQTRGTDTQYF
TRBV10-3	TRBJ2-3	CAISRLATDTQYF
TRBV7-8	TRBJ2-7	CASSSGQIPYEQYF
TRBV5-6	TRBJ1-6	CASIVGSKSGSPLHF
TRBV5-1	TRBJ2-7	CASSLGVGWQYEQYF
TRBV5-1	TRBJ2-2	CASSYDGAAGELFF
TRBV2	TRBJ2-3	CASLSRDRGSDTQYF
TRBV2	TRBJ1-4	CASARVGEKLFF
TRBV4-2	TRBJ2-1	CASSRDMEQFF
TRBV11-3	TRBJ2-4	CASSLDPDSIQYF
TRBV5-1	TRBJ2-7	CASSSGTSGSEQYF
TRBV29-1	TRBJ2-3	CSVEPGTGDTQYF
TRBV19	TRBJ1-4	CASSPGGSAEKLFF
TRBV2	TRBJ2-7	CASSRGSSYEQYF
TRBV10-3	TRBJ1-5	CAISEVGGNQPQHF
TRBV7-2	TRBJ1-3	CASSLAPGNTIYF
TRBV7-2	TRBJ2-5	CASNTGGSQETQYF
TRBV18	TRBJ2-3	CASSPPSSTDTQYF
TRBV4-1	TRBJ2-1	CASSPGLADTRVF
TRBV2	TRBJ1-2	CASVQGGQGNYGYTF
TRBV19	TRBJ2-7	CATRGNSGDRALNLYEQYF
TRBV4-1	TRBJ2-3	CASSQALAGGPANTDTQYF
TRBV27	TRBJ1-6	CASSSSRDNSPLHF
TRBV25-1	-	CASSDLGVSYEQYF
TRBV7-9	TRBJ2-7	CASSLHGLAEYYEQYF
TRBV5-1	TRBJ2-7	CASSLSGIPGEQYF